The 18 T cell receptor beta chains presented below share a single source sample, sequenced in a study of cytomegalovirus exposure and HLA in healthy donors. Vbeta (60) and Jbeta (13) primers were used in the PCR. Profiling relied on immunoSEQ multiplex PCR, and the TCRdb table lists in-frame clones only, not all of them. The table includes around 100,000 clones, approximately 75% detected once. Sequences were obtained from PBMCs. These receptors all come from a woman aged 40 to 49 in good health and CMV-seronegative.

This rearrangement joins TRBV5-1 to TRBJ2-1; 8 nucleotides match TRBD1. The germline gives CDR1 SGHRS, CDR2 YFSETQ. Trimming cost V 4 bases and J 7 bases; bases outside gene matches: 7. The CDR3 runs to 14 residues. The CDR3 DNA follows: TGCGCCAGCAGCCAGGGGGCCAGGAGAAATGAGCAGTTCTTC. Translated, it gives CASSQGARRNEQFF.

This clone was observed once. This chain connects TRBV4-1 to TRBJ1-1; tentative D call: TRBD1 (5 bases). The CDR3 covers 16 residues. Per germline, CDR1 MGHRA and CDR2 YSYEKL. With 0 bases removed from V and 1 base from J, the gap between germline ends came to 12 bases. CDR3 region: CASSQDSQGGNTEAFF. CDR3 sequence (DNA): TGCGCCAGCAGCCAAGATAGTCAGGGTGGGAACACTGAAGCTTTCTTT.

This chain links TRBV7-9 with TRBJ2-5, with 7 bases matching TRBD1. V trimming: 5 bases; J trimming: 7 bases; junction bases outside the gene matches: 13. This CDR3 is 15 amino acids long. The germline CDR1 and CDR2 sequences are SEHNR and FQNEAQ (reference sequence). The CDR3, as DNA: TGTGCCAGCAGCCCCTCGACAGGGATCAGGTGGACCCAGTACTTC. Protein sequence: CASSPSTGIRWTQYF.

The chain employs TRBV27 and TRBJ2-7, with 10 bases identical to TRBD1. The CDR3 covers 14 residues. With 2 bases clipped from V and 7 bases from J, the junction kept 5 bases outside the gene matches. CDR1 and CDR2 from the germline V gene are MNHEY and SMNVEV (reference sequence). The CDR3 reads CASSLMGQGYEQYF. As DNA, the CDR3 is TGTGCCAGCAGTTTAATGGGACAGGGGTATGAGCAGTACTTC.

The rearrangement joins TRBV5-1 to TRBJ2-3; 7 bases match TRBD1. The length of the CDR3 is 15 residues. Germline V gene data show CDR1 as SGHRS and CDR2 as YFSETQ. With 5 bases clipped from V and 3 bases from J, the junction kept 9 bases outside the gene matches. The CDR3, as DNA: TGCGCCAGCAGACTGACAGGGTATTCTACAGATACGCAGTATTTT. This gives the protein CASRLTGYSTDTQYF.

The chain recombines TRBV18 with TRBJ2-7, with D possibly being TRBD1 (5 bases). Trimming pared 1 base from V and 5 bases from J, leaving 9 bases between. The length of the CDR3 is 13 residues. Germline values: CDR1 KGHSH, CDR2 LQKENI. The CDR3 here is CASSPRGQDEQYF. CDR3 in DNA: TGTGCCAGCTCACCACGGGGCCAGGACGAGCAGTACTTC.

The gene calls are TRBV30 and TRBJ1-6; tentative D call: TRBD1 (5 bases). Germline V CDR1 and CDR2: GTSNPN, SVGIG (reference sequence). This CDR3 contains 15 residues. Deletions cut 2 bases from V and 4 bases from J, with 12 bases between. The CDR3 DNA follows: TGTGCCTGGAGTCGGGGGTCTGAGTATAATTCACCCCTCCACTTT. Its translation is CAWSRGSEYNSPLHF. The full variable domain, in which reference TRBV30 and TRBJ1-6 provide the parts outside the CDR3, is SQTIHQWPATLVQPVGSPLSLECTVEGTSNPNLYWYRQAAGRGLQLLFYSVGIGQISSEVPQNLSASRPQDRQFILSSKKLLLSDSGFYLCAWSRGSEYNSPLHFGNGTRLTVT.

The chain has TRBV5-4 and TRBJ2-7, with D uncertain. The CDR3 has 13 amino acids. Deletions cut 4 bases from V and 2 bases from J, with 10 bases between. Germline V CDR1 and CDR2: SGHNT, YYREEE (reference sequence). The DNA for the CDR3 is TGTGCCAGCAGCCAGACACCAACCTACGAGCAGTACTTC. Translation: CASSQTPTYEQYF.

The chain has TRBV27 and TRBJ2-7; D is possibly TRBD2 (6 bases). Germline V CDR1 and CDR2: MNHEY, SMNVEV (reference sequence). Trimming took off 6 bases at V and 1 base at J, with 13 bases between the two ends. The CDR3 is 14 residues long. For the CDR3, the DNA is TGTGCCAGCAGCAGGAGGGAAGCATCCTACGAGCAGTACTTC. Its protein is CASSRREASYEQYF.

This chain connects TRBV7-9 to TRBJ1-5; TRBD1 aligns across 7 bases. V lost 11 bases, J lost 4 bases, and 8 bases stayed unmatched. The CDR3 is 13 residues long. Germline CDR1 is SEHNR and CDR2 is FQNEAQ (reference sequence). CDR3 in amino acids: CASSRDSNQPQHF. The DNA for the CDR3 is TGTGCCTCGTCCCGGGACAGTAATCAGCCCCAGCATTTT.

This rearrangement joins TRBV19 to TRBJ2-7; 8 bases align to TRBD2. The CDR3 spans 15 residues. The ends lost 3 bases at V and 0 bases at J; junction bases unmatched: 4. CDR1 is LNHDA and CDR2 is SQIVND in the germline V gene (reference sequence). CDR3 amino acids: CASSIGLAGSYEQYF. CDR3 coding DNA: TGTGCCAGTAGTATTGGGCTAGCGGGCTCCTACGAGCAGTACTTC.

The J gene is TRBJ1-2, the V gene TRBV28; D not certain. In germline, CDR1 is MDHEN, CDR2 SYDVKM. The CDR3 contains 15 residues. Trimming took 4 bases from V and 1 from J, leaving 13 bases between them. The DNA for the CDR3 is TGTGCCAGCAGTTCATACTTACAGAGTAACTATGGCTACACCTTC. Residues: CASSSYLQSNYGYTF.

The chain uses TRBV5-1 and TRBJ2-1; D perhaps matches TRBD1 (5 bases). CDR3 length: 14 residues. V was cut by 1 base and J by 1 base, with 6 bases left in between. CDR1 SGHRS and CDR2 YFSETQ come from the germline V gene. CDR3 loop: CASSLQGSYNEQFF. CDR3 in DNA: TGCGCCAGCAGCTTGCAGGGATCCTACAATGAGCAGTTCTTC. Using reference TRBV5-1 and TRBJ2-1 for the parts outside the CDR3, the full variable domain is KAGVTQTPRYLIKTRGQQVTLSCSPISGHRSVSWYQQTPGQGLQFLFEYFSETQRNKGNFPGRFSGRQFSNSRSEMNVSTLELGDSALYLCASSLQGSYNEQFFGPGTRLTVL.

The V and J genes are TRBV13 and TRBJ2-5, with D unclear. V shed 3 bases and J shed 4 bases, with 3 bases lying between them. The CDR3 has 11 residues. CDR1 is PRHDT, CDR2 FYEKMQ, per germline (reference sequence). The DNA of the CDR3 is TGTGCCAGCAGCTTCGTAGAGACCCAGTACTTC. This sequence encodes CASSFVETQYF.

V and J are TRBV4-1 and TRBJ2-5; TRBD1 is a possible D gene (5 bases). Germline CDR1 and CDR2: MGHRA and YSYEKL. Trimming removed 0 bases from V and 7 bases from J, with 18 bases in between. CDR3 length equals 16 residues. The CDR3 DNA sequence: TGCGCCAGCAGCCAAGATAACCAAATCTACAGGATGACCCAGTACTTC. This translates into CASSQDNQIYRMTQYF.

This chain joins TRBV19 and TRBJ1-5; unclear D gene. V lost 6 bases and J lost 7, with 13 bases in between. Per germline, CDR1 LNHDA and CDR2 SQIVND (reference sequence). The CDR3 is made up of 13 amino acids. CDR3 coding DNA: TGTGCCAGTAGCGAGACTCGATTCCAGCCCCAGCATTTT. It translates to CASSETRFQPQHF.

V and J are TRBV7-9 and TRBJ2-5, with 10 bases lining up with TRBD1. The J call may not be correct, given that the DNA end is closer to TRBJ2-7. The CDR3 has 15 amino acids. Germline CDR1 and CDR2: SEHNR and FQNEAQ (reference sequence). The CDR3 DNA is TGTGCCAGCAGCCTTGGGACAGGGGTCTCCTACGAGCAGTACTTC. As protein: CASSLGTGVSYEQYF.

CDR3 DNA: TGTGCCAGCAGCGACGCAGGGGGGTTGAACACTGAAGCTTTCTTT. Encoded protein: CASSDAGGLNTEAFF. The chain is built from TRBV7-2 and TRBJ1-1; 7 nucleotides align to TRBD1. The V gene's germline CDR1 is SGHTA and CDR2 FQGNSA. The CDR3 is 15 residues long. V was clipped by 5 bases and J by 0 bases; unmatched bases: 6. Variable domain in full (rest from reference TRBV7-2 and TRBJ1-1): GAGVSQSPSNKVTEKGKDVELRCDPISGHTALYWYRQSLGQGLEFLIYFQGNSAPDKSGLPSDRFSAERTGGSVSTLTIQRTQQEDSAVYLCASSDAGGLNTEAFFGQGTRLTVV.